Here is one T cell receptor beta chain with its context. Its antigen is as yet unknown. The CDR3 consists of 15 residues. The germline CDR1 and CDR2 sequences are DFQATT and SNEGSKA (reference sequence). Between the trimmed V and J ends, which lost 3 bases and 1 base, there was a span of 13 bases. This sample was included in a study of T cells after yellow fever vaccination. General study points: Few clonotypes appeared in both CD4 and CD8 compartments.

TCRdb passed the 5' RACE reads through MiXCR, listing each CDR3 protein once. The table records hundreds of thousands of distinct CDR3 sequences, less than 25% of them present only once. This TCR derives from a man aged 18-30 years who received the YFV17D yellow fever vaccine. The sample in question was PBMCs, obtained roughly 20 days after the first yellow fever vaccination. The genes are TRBV20-1 and TRBJ1-5, with a tentative D call TRBD1 (6 bases). The CDR3 nucleotides are TGCAGTGCTAGTTCGGGGGGCGGAAGCAATCAGCCCCAGCATTTT. Encoded protein: CSASSGGGSNQPQHF.